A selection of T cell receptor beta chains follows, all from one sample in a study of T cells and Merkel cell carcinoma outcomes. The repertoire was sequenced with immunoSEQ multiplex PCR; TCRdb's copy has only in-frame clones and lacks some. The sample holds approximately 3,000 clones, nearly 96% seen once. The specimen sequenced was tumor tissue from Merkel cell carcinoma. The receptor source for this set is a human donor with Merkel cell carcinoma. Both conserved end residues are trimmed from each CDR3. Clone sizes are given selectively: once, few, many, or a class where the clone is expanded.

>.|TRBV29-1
SVEGDTFTDTQY
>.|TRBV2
ASSDLGTPLKDGYT
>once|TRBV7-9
ASSLGRVQQF
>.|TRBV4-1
ASSPGLAGTSVQY
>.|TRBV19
ASEYFGGTEAF
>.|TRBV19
ASTPSDGYGYT
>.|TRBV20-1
SAYLGGTQY
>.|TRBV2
ASSGQGYEAF
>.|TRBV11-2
ASSIQGRGYEQY
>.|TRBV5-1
ASSLTSGEYNEQF
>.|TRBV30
AWGTGASYEQY
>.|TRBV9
ASSVVIAGGTGELF
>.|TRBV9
ASSVGRGTGNTIY
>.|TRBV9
ASSLRTSGSAYNEQF
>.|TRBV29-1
SVEVLGQGNTEAF
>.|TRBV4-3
ASSRNRGTEAF
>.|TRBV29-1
SVRTSRSTDTQY
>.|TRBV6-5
ASSYGQANQPQH
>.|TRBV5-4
ASSYISGANVLT
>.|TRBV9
ASSVVGDSPLH
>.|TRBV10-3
AIKASGTDTQY
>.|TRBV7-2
ASSLRTGNTEAF
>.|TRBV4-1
ASSQVEGRKGYT
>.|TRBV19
ASSISGTSGTSYNEQF
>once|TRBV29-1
SVETEAF
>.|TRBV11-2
ASSSQQGRIGYT
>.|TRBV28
ASRPGGLTGNTIY
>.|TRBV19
ATALTMNTEAF
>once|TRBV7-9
ASSLTSGRRDNEQF